A single sample gave rise to the 6 T cell receptor beta chains below, sequenced in a study of cytomegalovirus exposure and HLA in healthy donors. 60 Vbeta and 13 Jbeta primers were used in PCR. Clones were sequenced by immunoSEQ multiplex PCR, and TCRdb holds only the in-frame ones, with some missing. The sample lists some 140,000 clones; over 70% were seen once. Sequencing used PBMCs. The receptors derive from a man aged 40-49 years in good health and CMV-seronegative.

The chain joins TRBV29-1 to TRBJ1-1; 7 bases match TRBD1. The CDR3 runs to 13 residues. CDR1 is SQVTM and CDR2 is ANQGSEA in the germline V gene. The V gene end was trimmed by 7 bases and the J gene end by 6 bases; junction bases not matched to a gene: 11. The CDR3 DNA follows: TGCAGCGATCGAGGGACAGCTGGACCTGAAGCTTTCTTT. This sequence encodes CSDRGTAGPEAFF.

This clone came up a few times. V is TRBV7-9 and J is TRBJ2-3; a possible D gene is TRBD2 (5 bases). The CDR3 sequence is 9 residues long. The germline CDR1 and CDR2 sequences are SEHNR and FQNEAQ (reference sequence). V lost 8 bases to trimming and J lost 9 bases, with 6 bases between them. The CDR3 DNA reads as TGTGCCAGCGAGCGGACGCAGTATTTT. As protein: CASERTQYF.

The rearrangement uses TRBV6-5 and TRBJ2-3; a weak D match, TRBD2 (5 bases). Between the trimmed V and J ends, which lost 4 bases and 8 bases, there was a span of 10 bases. Germline V gene data show CDR1 as MNHEY and CDR2 as SVGAGI. CDR3 length equals 12 residues. CDR3 bases: TGTGCCAGCAGTTCCCGGGGTTTTACGCAGTATTTT. Translated, it gives CASSSRGFTQYF.

Only a few counts were recorded for this clone. The J gene is TRBJ2-7, the V gene TRBV4-2, with 9 bases that match TRBD1. The CDR3 length is 14 residues. Germline V gene lookup returns CDR1 LGHNA and CDR2 YNFKEQ. V gave up 1 base and J gave up 3 bases; unmatched junction bases: 1. The CDR3 loop is CASSQGDRVYEQYF. The CDR3 DNA reads TGTGCCAGCAGCCAAGGGGACAGGGTCTACGAGCAGTACTTC.

The gene calls are TRBV25-1 and TRBJ2-5; D remains ambiguous. The DNA matches TRBJ2-7 better at its end, which makes the J call doubtful. The CDR3 has 11 amino acids. In germline, CDR1 is MGHDK, CDR2 SYGVNS. The CDR3 DNA follows: TGTGCCAGCAGTGGATCCTACGAGCAGTACTTC. Translation gives CASSGSYEQYF.

V gene TRBV11-3 combines with J gene TRBJ2-7; D perhaps matches TRBD2 (6 bases). Germline V gene lookup returns CDR1 SGHNT and CDR2 YENEEA. Trimming left V 5 bases short and J 6 bases short, with 20 bases between. CDR3 length: 15 amino acids. In DNA, the CDR3 is TGTGCCAGCAGCCCTACGGCGGGATCAGAGGTCGAGCAGTACTTC. Its protein is CASSPTAGSEVEQYF.